These 9 T cell receptor beta chains originate from one sample sequenced in a study of T-cell memory formation after mild COVID-19. TCRdb itself ran the 5' RACE reads through MiXCR, one entry per CDR3 protein. This sample has approximately 180,000 distinct CDR3 sequences, with 15% to 20% found just once. Sequencing was done on a sample of PBMCs or a T cell subset sorted from them (not recorded which). All receptors come from an adult woman who had mild COVID-19 (a few samples of this study predate the infection). Cell type and time point are not known.

The V and J genes are TRBV20-1 and TRBJ2-1, with TRBD2 as a possible D gene (6 bases). The CDR3 length is 15 residues. The germline V and J ends were trimmed by 6 bases and 7 bases, with 22 bases remaining between them. Germline CDR1 reads DFQATT; CDR2 reads SNEGSKA (reference sequence). The CDR3 DNA is TGCAGTGCCCCCCCATCGAGAGGGAGGAGGAATGAGCAGTTCTTC. Its protein is CSAPPSRGRRNEQFF.

The gene calls are TRBV7-3 and TRBJ2-5; 8 bases fit TRBD2. CDR3 length: 16 residues. J was trimmed by 4 bases and V by 6 bases; bases with no gene match: 13. Germline V gene data show CDR1 as SGHTA and CDR2 as FQGTGA. CDR3 region: CASRPIPGLGGETQYF. The CDR3 DNA follows: TGTGCCAGCAGACCCATCCCGGGACTAGGTGGAGAGACCCAGTACTTC.

This clonotype was seen many times. The gene calls are TRBV20-1 and TRBJ1-2; D remains ambiguous. The V gene's germline CDR1 is DFQATT and CDR2 SNEGSKA (reference sequence). V was cut by 0 bases and J by 8 bases, with 16 bases left in between. There are 14 residues in the CDR3. The CDR3 region is CSAREGSGGGGYTF. In DNA form, the CDR3 reads TGCAGTGCTAGAGAGGGGAGCGGAGGAGGCGGCTACACCTTC.

This clonotype was counted between two and nine times. This sequence joins TRBV25-1 and TRBJ2-7; 7 nucleotides match TRBD1. The CDR3 runs 14 residues. Germline values: CDR1 MGHDK, CDR2 SYGVNS. J was trimmed by 5 bases and V by 6 bases; bases with no gene match: 10. CDR3 sequence: CASSEGNRGHEQYF. The CDR3 DNA sequence: TGTGCCAGCAGCGAAGGGAACAGGGGCCACGAGCAGTACTTC.

V usage is TRBV29-1 and J usage is TRBJ2-1; 7 bases are shared with TRBD2. Germline lookup yields CDR1 SQVTM and CDR2 ANQGSEA. The CDR3 sequence is 14 residues long. J gave up 4 bases and V 6 bases, and 9 bases lay outside the gene matches. CDR3 in amino acids: CSVAVGGGYNEQFF. Here the CDR3 DNA reads TGCAGCGTCGCCGTTGGGGGAGGGTACAATGAGCAGTTCTTC.

This clonotype was observed a few times. The chain is built from TRBV30 and TRBJ2-3, with D possibly being TRBD2 (5 bases). Germline V gene sequence: CDR1 GTSNPN, CDR2 SVGIG (reference sequence). V shed 3 bases and J shed 4 bases, with 14 bases lying between them. The CDR3 sequence is 14 residues long. CDR3 DNA: TGTGCCTGGAGACCCAGAGGGTCGGCAGATACGCAGTATTTT. As protein: CAWRPRGSADTQYF.

This chain joins TRBV15 and TRBJ2-1, with 9 bases that match TRBD2. The CDR3 runs 14 residues. The junction had 2 bases not matched to a gene; V was cut back by 1 base and J by 7 bases. Germline assignment: CDR1 LNHNV and CDR2 YYDKDF (reference sequence). The CDR3 bases are TGTGCCACCAGCAGAGTAGCGGGAGTGAATGAGCAGTTCTTC. This encodes CATSRVAGVNEQFF.

This clonotype showed up just a few times. V and J are TRBV5-5 and TRBJ2-2; tentatively, D is TRBD1 or TRBD2 (5 bases each). V shed 0 bases and J shed 2 bases, with 11 bases lying between them. Germline CDR1 reads SGHKS; CDR2 reads YYEKEE (reference sequence). The CDR3 runs 16 residues. As DNA, the CDR3 is TGTGCCAGCAGCTTGGGGGGGATCCGAAACACCGGGGAGCTGTTTTTT. It is translated as CASSLGGIRNTGELFF.

This chain joins TRBV6-2 or TRBV6-3 and TRBJ1-2; 9 nucleotides match TRBD1. Germline CDR1 reads MNHEY; CDR2 reads SVGEGT. V dropped 6 bases and J dropped 4; count of bases not matched to a gene: 6. The CDR3 runs 14 residues. CDR3 sequence reads: CASRYRGRGYGYTF. CDR3 DNA: TGTGCCAGCAGGTACAGGGGGCGAGGCTATGGCTACACCTTC.